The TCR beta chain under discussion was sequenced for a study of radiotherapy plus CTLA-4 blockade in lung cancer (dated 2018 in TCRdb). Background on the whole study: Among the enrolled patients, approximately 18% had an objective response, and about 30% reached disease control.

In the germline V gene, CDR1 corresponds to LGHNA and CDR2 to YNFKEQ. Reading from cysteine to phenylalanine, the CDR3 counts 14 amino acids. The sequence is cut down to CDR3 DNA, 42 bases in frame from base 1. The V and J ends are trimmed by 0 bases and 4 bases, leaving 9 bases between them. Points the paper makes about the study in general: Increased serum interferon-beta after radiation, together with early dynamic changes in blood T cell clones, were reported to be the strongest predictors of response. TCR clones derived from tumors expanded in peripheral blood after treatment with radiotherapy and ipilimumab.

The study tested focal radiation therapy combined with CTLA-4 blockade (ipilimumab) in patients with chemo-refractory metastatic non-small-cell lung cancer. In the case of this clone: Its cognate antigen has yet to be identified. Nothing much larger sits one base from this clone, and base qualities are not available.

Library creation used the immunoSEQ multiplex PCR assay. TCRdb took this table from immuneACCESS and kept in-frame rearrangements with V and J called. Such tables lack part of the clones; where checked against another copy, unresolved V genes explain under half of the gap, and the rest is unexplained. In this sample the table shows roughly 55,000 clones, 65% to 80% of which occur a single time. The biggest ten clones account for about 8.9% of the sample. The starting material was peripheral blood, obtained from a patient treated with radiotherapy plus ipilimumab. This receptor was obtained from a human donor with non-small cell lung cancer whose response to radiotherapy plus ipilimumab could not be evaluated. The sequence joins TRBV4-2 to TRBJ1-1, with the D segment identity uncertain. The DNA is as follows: TGTGCCAGCAGCCAAGATTGGCAGTTCACTGAAGCTTTCTTT. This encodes CASSQDWQFTEAFF.